The clone carrying this T cell receptor beta chain was observed a few times. The sample originates from a study of PD-L1 blockade in urothelial cancer. The CDR3 has 15 amino acids. In germline, CDR1 is SGHAT, CDR2 FQNNGV. V trimming: 7 bases; J trimming: 6 bases; junction bases outside the gene matches: 13. Generated by immunoSEQ multiplex PCR, the TCRdb table keeps only in-frame clones and is missing some. The profile covers 37,000 or so clones, with about 79% appearing a single time and about 17% taken by the ten largest. The clonotype was recovered from a man in his 60s with urothelial cancer. Sequenced material: PBMCs, taken around atezolizumab (anti-PD-L1) treatment. The chain links TRBV11-2 to TRBJ1-1, with TRBD1 matching over 8 bases. CDR3 amino acids: CASNNKDRAGSEAFF. As DNA, the CDR3 is TGTGCCAGCAACAACAAGGACAGGGCCGGGTCTGAAGCTTTCTTT.